The rows below give T cell receptor beta chains drawn from one sample of a study of shared clonotypes between healthy human individuals. Produced via immunoSEQ multiplex PCR; TCRdb's table is partial and in-frame only. The sample yields more than 450,000 clones, around 74% seen once. Sequencing was performed on PBMCs. The source of these receptors is a woman aged 40-49 years in good health. Some clones in this sample may be carry-over from other donors' samples. Both conserved end residues are part of each CDR3. The order of the fields is D gene, clone size, J gene, V gene, CDR3 DNA, CDR3 protein. D genes are given only for firm matches. Size tells how often a clone was seen (once, few, many) or the class of an expanded clone, and some rows leave it out.

D: TRBD2
size: NA
J: TRBJ2-5
V: TRBV28
DNA: TGTGCCAGCAGGACTAGCGGGCTCGAGACCCAGTACTTC
CDR3: CASRTSGLETQYF

D: NA
size: NA
J: TRBJ2-2
V: TRBV2
DNA: TGTGCCAGCACCTCGTGGGCGGGGTTGAACACCGGGGAGCTGTTTTTT
CDR3: CASTSWAGLNTGELFF

D: NA
size: NA
J: TRBJ2-7
V: TRBV6-5
DNA: TGTGCCAGCAGTCCGGGACGTTACTACGAGCAGTACTTC
CDR3: CASSPGRYYEQYF

D: TRBD2
size: NA
J: TRBJ2-3
V: TRBV11-2
DNA: TGTGCCAGCAGCTTAGGTATAGCGGGAGTGGCTACGCAGTATTTT
CDR3: CASSLGIAGVATQYF

D: NA
size: NA
J: TRBJ2-7
V: TRBV28
DNA: TGTGCCAGCGGCAATACCCGCGAGCAGTACTTC
CDR3: CASGNTREQYF

D: NA
size: NA
J: TRBJ2-7
V: TRBV5-1
DNA: TGCGCCAGCAGCTTGGGGGTGCGCGAGCAGTACTTC
CDR3: CASSLGVREQYF

D: NA
size: NA
J: TRBJ2-3
V: TRBV5-4
DNA: TGTGCCAGCAGCTTGGAGGCTAGCGAAGATACGCAGTATTTT
CDR3: CASSLEASEDTQYF

D: TRBD1
size: NA
J: TRBJ1-1
V: TRBV5-1
DNA: TGCGCCAGCAGCTTGGCAACAGGGGGTAACACTGAAGCTTTCTTT
CDR3: CASSLATGGNTEAFF

D: NA
size: NA
J: TRBJ1-5
V: TRBV7-9
DNA: TGTGCCAGCAGCTTCCTCGGTACACATTATAGCAATCAGCCCCAGCATTTT
CDR3: CASSFLGTHYSNQPQHF

D: TRBD2
size: NA
J: TRBJ2-3
V: TRBV7-2
DNA: TGTGCCAGCAGCTTAGCCAGGGAAGAGAGCGGGAGGCAAGGCACAGATACGCAGTATTTT
CDR3: CASSLAREESGRQGTDTQYF

D: NA
size: once
J: TRBJ2-7
V: TRBV27
DNA: TGTGCCAGCAGTCCTATGACAGCGGCCCCCTACGAGCAGTACTTC
CDR3: CASSPMTAAPYEQYF

D: NA
size: NA
J: TRBJ1-1
V: TRBV6-6
DNA: TGTGCCAGCAGGGCAAACCTTAGGAACACTGAAGCTTTCTTT
CDR3: CASRANLRNTEAFF

D: NA
size: NA
J: TRBJ2-2
V: TRBV5-1
DNA: TGCGCCAGCAGCTTGGGGACAGCTAACACCGGGGAGCTGTTTTTT
CDR3: CASSLGTANTGELFF

D: NA
size: NA
J: TRBJ2-5
V: TRBV4-1
DNA: TGCGCCAGCAGCCTGCCCCGACAGCTGGGAGAGACCCAGTACTTC
CDR3: CASSLPRQLGETQYF

D: NA
size: NA
J: TRBJ2-6
V: TRBV9
DNA: TGTGCCAGCAGCGTAGATCCAGGGTCTTCCTCTGGGGCCAACGTCCTGACTTTC
CDR3: CASSVDPGSSSGANVLTF

D: NA
size: NA
J: TRBJ2-5
V: TRBV4-2
DNA: TGTGCCAGCAGCCAAGATTCCAGAGAGACCCAGTACTTC
CDR3: CASSQDSRETQYF

D: NA
size: once
J: TRBJ2-3
V: TRBV7-9
DNA: TGTGCCAGCAGACCAGAGACAGATACGCAGTATTTT
CDR3: CASRPETDTQYF

D: NA
size: NA
J: TRBJ2-3
V: TRBV11-2
DNA: TGTGCCAGCAGCTTAGACGGACCCTCGAGACAGGGCACAGATACGCAGTATTTT
CDR3: CASSLDGPSRQGTDTQYF

D: NA
size: NA
J: TRBJ2-5
V: TRBV30
DNA: TGTGCCTGGGCAGGGACCCCCCTGGGTACCCAGTACTTC
CDR3: CAWAGTPLGTQYF

D: TRBD2
size: NA
J: TRBJ2-5
V: TRBV27
DNA: TGTGCCAGCAGTTTCGGACTAGCGGGAGTTTGGACCCAGTACTTC
CDR3: CASSFGLAGVWTQYF

D: NA
size: few
J: TRBJ1-5
V: TRBV4-1
DNA: TGCGCCAGCAGCCGGGACAACGATCAGCCCCAGCATTTT
CDR3: CASSRDNDQPQHF

D: NA
size: NA
J: TRBJ2-1
V: TRBV7-2
DNA: TGTGCCAGCAGCTTACCGCGATCAGGTGAGCAGTTCTTC
CDR3: CASSLPRSGEQFF

D: NA
size: NA
J: TRBJ1-4
V: TRBV6-5
DNA: TGTGCCAGCAGTTCTCGAGCGGGGTCTAATGAAAAACTGTTTTTT
CDR3: CASSSRAGSNEKLFF

D: NA
size: NA
J: TRBJ2-1
V: TRBV11-3
DNA: TGTGCCAGCAGCTTAGGGCCTAACTACAATGAGCAGTTCTTC
CDR3: CASSLGPNYNEQFF

D: NA
size: NA
J: TRBJ2-7
V: TRBV7-9
DNA: TGTGCCAGCAGCCAAGATCCGCCAGGGGAAATCTCCTACGAGCAGTACTTC
CDR3: CASSQDPPGEISYEQYF

D: TRBD2
size: NA
J: TRBJ2-7
V: TRBV5-1
DNA: TGCGCCAGCAGCTTGGCCCTTTCGACCGGGACTAACTACGAGCAGTACTTC
CDR3: CASSLALSTGTNYEQYF

D: NA
size: NA
J: TRBJ1-1
V: TRBV19
DNA: TGTGCCAGTAGTATTGCTCCGACCCCTAGGACTGAAGCTTTCTTT
CDR3: CASSIAPTPRTEAFF

D: NA
size: NA
J: TRBJ2-6
V: TRBV5-1
DNA: TGCGCCAGCAGCTTGGAATCTGGGGCCAACGTCCTGACTTTC
CDR3: CASSLESGANVLTF

D: TRBD1
size: NA
J: TRBJ2-1
V: TRBV7-2
DNA: TGTGCCAGCAGCCCAGAGGACAGGACCTACAATGAGCAGTTCTTC
CDR3: CASSPEDRTYNEQFF

D: NA
size: once
J: TRBJ1-2
V: TRBV7-2
DNA: TGTGCCAGCAGCTCTTTCAGGGCCAGGGATGGCTACACCTTC
CDR3: CASSSFRARDGYTF

D: NA
size: NA
J: TRBJ2-5
V: TRBV18
DNA: TGTGCCAGCTCACCTATGGGGGCCGGAGGAGAGACCCAGTACTTC
CDR3: CASSPMGAGGETQYF

D: TRBD2
size: NA
J: TRBJ2-3
V: TRBV9
DNA: TGTGCCAGCAGCGTAGACCTTGCTAGCGGAACTAGCACAGATACGCAGTATTTT
CDR3: CASSVDLASGTSTDTQYF

D: NA
size: NA
J: TRBJ2-7
V: TRBV19
DNA: TGTGCCAGTAGTATAGTTGGACTGAGCTCCTACGAGCAGTACTTC
CDR3: CASSIVGLSSYEQYF

D: NA
size: NA
J: TRBJ2-7
V: TRBV5-5
DNA: TGTGCCAGCATCCAGGGCTACGAGCAGTACTTC
CDR3: CASIQGYEQYF

D: TRBD1
size: NA
J: TRBJ1-2
V: TRBV9
DNA: TGTGCCAGCAGCGTACATGCGACAGGGCTTGGCTACACCTTC
CDR3: CASSVHATGLGYTF

D: NA
size: NA
J: TRBJ1-1
V: TRBV30
DNA: TGTGCCTGGAAGGTCCTCTCAGGGATGAACACTGAAGCTTTCTTT
CDR3: CAWKVLSGMNTEAFF

D: NA
size: many
J: TRBJ1-4
V: TRBV7-3
DNA: TGTGCCAGCAGCTCCCCGGGCGAAAAACTGTTTTTT
CDR3: CASSSPGEKLFF

D: TRBD2
size: NA
J: TRBJ2-7
V: TRBV4-2
DNA: TGTGCCAGCAGCCTAAGTCGAGGGCGGGAGTCAGCCTACGAGCAGTACTTC
CDR3: CASSLSRGRESAYEQYF

D: NA
size: few
J: TRBJ1-2
V: TRBV28
DNA: TGTGCCAGCAGTTTAACGACAGGACCTTACTATGGCTACACCTTC
CDR3: CASSLTTGPYYGYTF

D: TRBD1
size: NA
J: TRBJ1-5
V: TRBV29-1
DNA: TGCAGCGTTGATGAGGGGGCCGGGCAGCCCCAGCATTTT
CDR3: CSVDEGAGQPQHF

D: NA
size: once
J: TRBJ1-5
V: TRBV5-1
DNA: TGCGCCAGCAGCTTGGACGGACAGCAAAATCAGCCCCAGCATTTT
CDR3: CASSLDGQQNQPQHF

D: TRBD2
size: NA
J: TRBJ2-1
V: TRBV30
DNA: TGTGCCTGGAGTGTAAGGCTAGCGGGAGGTAATGAGCAGTTCTTC
CDR3: CAWSVRLAGGNEQFF

D: TRBD1
size: NA
J: TRBJ1-3
V: TRBV4-1
DNA: TGCGCCAGCAGCCCCTTAGCGGGACAGGGTTCGCCAAAATCTGGAAACACCATATATTTT
CDR3: CASSPLAGQGSPKSGNTIYF

D: NA
size: few
J: TRBJ2-7
V: TRBV14
DNA: TGTGCCAGCAGCCCAGGAGGGGGCTCTATCTACGAGCAGTACTTC
CDR3: CASSPGGGSIYEQYF

D: NA
size: NA
J: TRBJ2-5
V: TRBV7-2
DNA: TGTGCCAGCAGCTTAGTTTCCTACCAAGAGACCCAGTACTTC
CDR3: CASSLVSYQETQYF

D: TRBD1
size: NA
J: TRBJ2-5
V: TRBV2
DNA: TGTGCCAGCAGCCAAAACAGGGGGCGTCAAGAGACCCAGTACTTC
CDR3: CASSQNRGRQETQYF

D: TRBD1
size: NA
J: TRBJ1-1
V: TRBV5-1
DNA: TGCGCCAGCAGCTTAGGCAGGGGGATGAACACTGAAGCTTTCTTT
CDR3: CASSLGRGMNTEAFF

D: TRBD1
size: NA
J: TRBJ2-7
V: TRBV11-2
DNA: TGTGCCAGCAGCCAAGACAGGGGGCTTGAGCAGTACTTC
CDR3: CASSQDRGLEQYF

D: TRBD1
size: NA
J: TRBJ2-3
V: TRBV11-2
DNA: TGTGCCAGCAGCTTTGGGGACAGGGACACAGATACGCAGTATTTT
CDR3: CASSFGDRDTDTQYF